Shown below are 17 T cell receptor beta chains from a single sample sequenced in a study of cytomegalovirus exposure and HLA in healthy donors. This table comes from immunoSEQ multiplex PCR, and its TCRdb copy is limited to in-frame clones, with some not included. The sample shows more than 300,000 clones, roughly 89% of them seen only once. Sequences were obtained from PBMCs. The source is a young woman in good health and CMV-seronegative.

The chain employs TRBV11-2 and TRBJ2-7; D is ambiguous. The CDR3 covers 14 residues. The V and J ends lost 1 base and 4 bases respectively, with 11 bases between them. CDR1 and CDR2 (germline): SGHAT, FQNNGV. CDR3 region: CASSLGVELYEQYF. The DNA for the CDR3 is TGTGCCAGCAGCTTAGGAGTTGAATTATACGAGCAGTACTTC.

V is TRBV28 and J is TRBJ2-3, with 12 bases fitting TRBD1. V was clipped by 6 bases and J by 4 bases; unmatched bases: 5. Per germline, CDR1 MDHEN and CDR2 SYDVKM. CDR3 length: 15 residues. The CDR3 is CASRPGTGGPDTQYF. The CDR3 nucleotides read TGTGCCAGCAGGCCCGGGACAGGGGGCCCAGATACGCAGTATTTT.

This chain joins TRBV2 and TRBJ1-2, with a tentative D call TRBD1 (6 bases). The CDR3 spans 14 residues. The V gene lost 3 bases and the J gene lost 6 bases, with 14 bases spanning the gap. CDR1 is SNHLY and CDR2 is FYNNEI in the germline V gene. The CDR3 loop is CASSDRGAVDGYTF. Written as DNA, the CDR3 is TGTGCCAGCAGTGACAGGGGCGCAGTAGATGGCTACACCTTC.

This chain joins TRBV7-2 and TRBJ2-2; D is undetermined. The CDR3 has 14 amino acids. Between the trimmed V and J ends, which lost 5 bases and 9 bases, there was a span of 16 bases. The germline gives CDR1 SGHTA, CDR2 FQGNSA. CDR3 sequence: CASSRRVERRELFF. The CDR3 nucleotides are TGTGCCAGCAGCCGCCGGGTCGAACGGCGGGAGCTGTTTTTT.

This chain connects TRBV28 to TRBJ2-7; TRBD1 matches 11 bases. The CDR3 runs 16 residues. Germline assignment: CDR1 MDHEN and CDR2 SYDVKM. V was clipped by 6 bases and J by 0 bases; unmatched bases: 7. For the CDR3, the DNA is TGTGCCAGCAGCTTGGGGGGACAGGGGGGCTCCTACGAGCAGTACTTC. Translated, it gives CASSLGGQGGSYEQYF.

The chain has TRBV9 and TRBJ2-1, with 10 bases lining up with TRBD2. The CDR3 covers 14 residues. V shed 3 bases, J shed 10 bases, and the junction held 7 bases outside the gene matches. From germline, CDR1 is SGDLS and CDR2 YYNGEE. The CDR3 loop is CASSDRAGGGEQFF. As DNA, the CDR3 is TGTGCCAGCAGCGACCGAGCGGGAGGGGGGGAGCAGTTCTTC.

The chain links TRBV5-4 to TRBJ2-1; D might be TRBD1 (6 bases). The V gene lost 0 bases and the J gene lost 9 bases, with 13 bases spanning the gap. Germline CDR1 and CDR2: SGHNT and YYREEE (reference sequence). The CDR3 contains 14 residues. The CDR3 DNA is TGTGCCAGCAGCTTGGGGCAGGGGTTAACTGAGCAGTTCTTC. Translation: CASSLGQGLTEQFF.

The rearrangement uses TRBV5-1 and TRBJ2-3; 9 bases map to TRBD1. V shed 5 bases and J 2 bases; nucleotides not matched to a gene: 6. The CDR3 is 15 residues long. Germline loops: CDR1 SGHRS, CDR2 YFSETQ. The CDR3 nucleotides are TGCGCCAGCAGTTTCGACAGGGGGATCACAGATACGCAGTATTTT. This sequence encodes CASSFDRGITDTQYF.

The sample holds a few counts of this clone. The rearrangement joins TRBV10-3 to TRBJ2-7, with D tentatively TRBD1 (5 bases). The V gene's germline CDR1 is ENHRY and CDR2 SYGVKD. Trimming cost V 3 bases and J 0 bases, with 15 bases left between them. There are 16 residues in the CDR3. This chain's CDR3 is CAISDPLRVNSYEQYF. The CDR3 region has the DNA TGTGCCATCAGTGATCCCCTCAGGGTTAACTCCTACGAGCAGTACTTC.

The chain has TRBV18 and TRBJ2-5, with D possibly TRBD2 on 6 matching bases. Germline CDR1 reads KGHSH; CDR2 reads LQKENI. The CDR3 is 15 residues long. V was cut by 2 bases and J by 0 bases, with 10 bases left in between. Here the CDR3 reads CASSPRGGNQETQYF. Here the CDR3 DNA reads TGTGCCAGCTCACCAAGGGGCGGGAACCAAGAGACCCAGTACTTC.

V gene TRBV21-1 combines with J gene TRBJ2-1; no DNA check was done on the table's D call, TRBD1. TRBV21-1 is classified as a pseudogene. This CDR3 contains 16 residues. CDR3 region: CASSTSRDRDPNEQFF. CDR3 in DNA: TGTGCCAGCAGCACTTCCCGGGACAGGGACCCGAATGAGCAGTTCTTC.

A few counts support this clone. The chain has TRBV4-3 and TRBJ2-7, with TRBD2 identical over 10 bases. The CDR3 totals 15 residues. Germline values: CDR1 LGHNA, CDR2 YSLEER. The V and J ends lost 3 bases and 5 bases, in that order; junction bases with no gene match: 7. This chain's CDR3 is CASSQGPGTSDEQYF. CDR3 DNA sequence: TGCGCCAGCAGCCAGGGGCCGGGGACTAGCGACGAGCAGTACTTC.

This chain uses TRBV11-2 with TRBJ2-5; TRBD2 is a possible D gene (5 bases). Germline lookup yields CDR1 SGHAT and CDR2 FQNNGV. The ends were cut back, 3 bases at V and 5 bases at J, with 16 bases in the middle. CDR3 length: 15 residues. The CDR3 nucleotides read TGTGCCAGCAGCTTCGGAGCACTAGAGGTCGAGACCCAGTACTTC. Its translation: CASSFGALEVETQYF.

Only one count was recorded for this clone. The DNA of the CDR3 is TGCGCCAGCAGCACCGGACTAGCGGGAGGGCCGAAGTCCTACAATGAGCAGTTCTTC. It specifies CASSTGLAGGPKSYNEQFF. The V and J genes are TRBV5-1 and TRBJ2-1, with TRBD2 identical over 15 bases. This CDR3 spans 19 amino acids. CDR1 is SGHRS, CDR2 YFSETQ, per germline. V lost 4 bases and J lost 1; bases outside the gene matches: 9.

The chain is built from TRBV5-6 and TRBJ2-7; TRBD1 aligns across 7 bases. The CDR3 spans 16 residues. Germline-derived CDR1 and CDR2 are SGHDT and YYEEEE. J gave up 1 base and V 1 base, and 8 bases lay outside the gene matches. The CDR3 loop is CASSLLGQDSSYEQYF. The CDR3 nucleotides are TGTGCCAGCAGCTTGCTTGGACAGGACTCTTCCTACGAGCAGTACTTC.

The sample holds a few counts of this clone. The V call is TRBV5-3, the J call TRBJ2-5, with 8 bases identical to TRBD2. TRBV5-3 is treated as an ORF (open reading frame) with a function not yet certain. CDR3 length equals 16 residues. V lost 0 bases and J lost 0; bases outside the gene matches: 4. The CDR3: CARSLGLARYQETQYF. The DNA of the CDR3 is TGTGCCAGAAGCTTGGGACTAGCGCGATACCAAGAGACCCAGTACTTC.

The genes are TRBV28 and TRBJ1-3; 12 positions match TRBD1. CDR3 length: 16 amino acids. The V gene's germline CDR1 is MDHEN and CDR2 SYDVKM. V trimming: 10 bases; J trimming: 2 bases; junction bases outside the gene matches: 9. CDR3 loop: CATGGQGANTGNTIYF. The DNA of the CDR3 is TGTGCCACCGGGGGACAGGGGGCGAATACTGGAAACACCATATATTTT.